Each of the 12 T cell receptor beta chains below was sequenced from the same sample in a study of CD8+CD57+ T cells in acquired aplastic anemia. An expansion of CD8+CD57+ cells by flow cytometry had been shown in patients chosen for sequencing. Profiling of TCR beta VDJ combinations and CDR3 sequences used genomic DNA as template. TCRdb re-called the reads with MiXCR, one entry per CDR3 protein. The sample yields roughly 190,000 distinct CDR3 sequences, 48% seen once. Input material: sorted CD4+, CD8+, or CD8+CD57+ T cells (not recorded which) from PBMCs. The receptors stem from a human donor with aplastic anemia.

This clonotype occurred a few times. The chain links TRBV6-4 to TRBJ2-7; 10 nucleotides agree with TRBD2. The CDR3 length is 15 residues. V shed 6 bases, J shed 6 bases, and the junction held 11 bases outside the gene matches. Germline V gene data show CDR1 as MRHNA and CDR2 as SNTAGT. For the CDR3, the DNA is TGTGCCAGCAGGAATGAAAGCGGGAGGGTTTCCGAGCAGTACTTC. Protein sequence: CASRNESGRVSEQYF.

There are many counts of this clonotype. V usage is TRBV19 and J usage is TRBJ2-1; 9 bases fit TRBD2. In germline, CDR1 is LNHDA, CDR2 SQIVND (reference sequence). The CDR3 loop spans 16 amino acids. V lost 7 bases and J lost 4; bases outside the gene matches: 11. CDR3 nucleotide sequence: TGTGCCAGTATGGCGGGAGGGCGGGATACTTACAATGAGCAGTTCTTC. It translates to CASMAGGRDTYNEQFF.

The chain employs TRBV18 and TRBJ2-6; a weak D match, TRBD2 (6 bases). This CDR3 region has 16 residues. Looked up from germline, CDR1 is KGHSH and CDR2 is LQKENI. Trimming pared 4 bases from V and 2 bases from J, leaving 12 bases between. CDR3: CASSRGLNAGANVLTF. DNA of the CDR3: TGTGCCAGCTCACGAGGACTAAATGCTGGGGCCAACGTCCTGACTTTC. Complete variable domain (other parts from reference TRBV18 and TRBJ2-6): NAGVMQNPRHLVRRRGQEARLRCSPMKGHSHVYWYRQLPEEGLKFMVYLQKENIIDESGMPKERFSAEFPKEGPSILRIQQVVRGDSAAYFCASSRGLNAGANVLTFGAGSRLTVL.

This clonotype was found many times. CDR3 loop: CASSSSGGVGELFF. The CDR3 coding sequence is TGTGCCAGCAGCTCTAGCGGAGGGGTCGGGGAGCTGTTTTTT. This chain joins TRBV7-3 and TRBJ2-2, with 7 bases that match TRBD2. The V gene end was trimmed by 4 bases and the J gene end by 7 bases; junction bases not matched to a gene: 6. The CDR3 has 14 residues. Germline CDR1 is SGHTA and CDR2 is FQGTGA. Full variable domain (missing parts from reference TRBV7-3 and TRBJ2-2): GAGVSQTPSNKVTEKGKYVELRCDPISGHTALYWYRQSLGQGPEFLIYFQGTGAADDSGLPNDRFFAVRPEGSVSTLKIQRTERGDSAVYLCASSSSGGVGELFFGEGSRLTVL.

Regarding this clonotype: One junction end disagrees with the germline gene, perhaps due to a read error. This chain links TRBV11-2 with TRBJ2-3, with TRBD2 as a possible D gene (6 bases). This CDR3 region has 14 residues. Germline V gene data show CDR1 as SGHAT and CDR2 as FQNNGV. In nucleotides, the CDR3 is TGTGCCAACAGCTGGAGGGCAGGCACAGATACGCAGTATTTT. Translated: CANSWRAGTDTQYF.

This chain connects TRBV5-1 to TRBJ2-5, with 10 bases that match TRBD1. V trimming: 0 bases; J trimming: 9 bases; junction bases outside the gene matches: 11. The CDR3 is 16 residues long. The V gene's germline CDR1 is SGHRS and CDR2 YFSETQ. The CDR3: CASSLAMGTGDTAQYF. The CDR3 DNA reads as TGCGCCAGCAGCTTGGCCATGGGGACAGGGGATACGGCCCAGTACTTC.

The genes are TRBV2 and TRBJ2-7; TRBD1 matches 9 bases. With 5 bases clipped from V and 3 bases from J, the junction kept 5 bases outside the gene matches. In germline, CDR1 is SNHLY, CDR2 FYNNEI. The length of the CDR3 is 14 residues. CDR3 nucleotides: TGTGCCAGCAGTACCGGGACAGGGTACTACGAGCAGTACTTC. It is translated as CASSTGTGYYEQYF.

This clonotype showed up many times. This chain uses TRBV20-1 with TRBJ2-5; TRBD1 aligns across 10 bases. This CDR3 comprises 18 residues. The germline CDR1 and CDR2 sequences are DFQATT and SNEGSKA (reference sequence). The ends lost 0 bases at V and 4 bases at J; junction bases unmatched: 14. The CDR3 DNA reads TGCAGTGCTAGAGACCGTCCGGGACAGGGGACCTCGCGAGAGACCCAGTACTTC. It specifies CSARDRPGQGTSRETQYF.

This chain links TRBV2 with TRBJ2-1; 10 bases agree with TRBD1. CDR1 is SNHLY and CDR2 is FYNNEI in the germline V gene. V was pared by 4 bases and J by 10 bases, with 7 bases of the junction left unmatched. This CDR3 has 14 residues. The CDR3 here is CASSGGQGVEEQFF. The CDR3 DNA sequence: TGTGCCAGCAGTGGTGGACAGGGGGTGGAAGAGCAGTTCTTC. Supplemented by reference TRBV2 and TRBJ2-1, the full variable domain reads EPEVTQTPSHQVTQMGQEVILRCVPISNHLYFYWYRQILGQKVEFLVSFYNNEISEKSEIFDDQFSVERPDGSNFTLKIRSTKLEDSAMYFCASSGGQGVEEQFFGPGTRLTVL.

The CDR3 loop is CASSLKGLAGVCNEQFF. CDR3 sequence (DNA): TGTGCCAGCAGCCTCAAAGGACTAGCGGGAGTTTGCAATGAGCAGTTCTTC. The chain carries TRBV11-1 and TRBJ2-1, with 13 bases identical to TRBD2. This CDR3 is built from 17 residues. Germline CDR1 and CDR2: SGHAT and FQDESV (reference sequence). The trim removed 5 bases at V and 6 bases at J, leaving 10 bases unmatched.

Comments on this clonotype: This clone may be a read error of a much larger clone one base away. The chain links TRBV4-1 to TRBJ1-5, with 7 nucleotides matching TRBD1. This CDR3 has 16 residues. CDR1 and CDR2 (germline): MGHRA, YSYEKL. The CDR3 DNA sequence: TGCGCCGGCAGCCAAGGGAACAGGGGCGAGAGTCAGCCCCAGCATTTT. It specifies CAGSQGNRGESQPQHF.

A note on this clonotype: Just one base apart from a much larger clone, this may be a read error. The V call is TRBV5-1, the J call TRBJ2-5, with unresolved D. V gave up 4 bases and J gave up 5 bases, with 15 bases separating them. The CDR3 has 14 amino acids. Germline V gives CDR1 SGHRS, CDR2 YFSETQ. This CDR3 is CASSPGPSGETQYF. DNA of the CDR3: TGCGCCAGCAGCCCCGGCCCAAGTGGGGAGACCCAGTACTTC. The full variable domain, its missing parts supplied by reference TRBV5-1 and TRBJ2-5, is KAGVTQTPRYLIKTRGQQVTLSCSPISGHRSVSWYQQTPGQGLQFLFEYFSETQRNKGNFPGRFSGRQFSNSRSEMNVSTLELGDSALYLCASSPGPSGETQYFGPGTRLLVL.